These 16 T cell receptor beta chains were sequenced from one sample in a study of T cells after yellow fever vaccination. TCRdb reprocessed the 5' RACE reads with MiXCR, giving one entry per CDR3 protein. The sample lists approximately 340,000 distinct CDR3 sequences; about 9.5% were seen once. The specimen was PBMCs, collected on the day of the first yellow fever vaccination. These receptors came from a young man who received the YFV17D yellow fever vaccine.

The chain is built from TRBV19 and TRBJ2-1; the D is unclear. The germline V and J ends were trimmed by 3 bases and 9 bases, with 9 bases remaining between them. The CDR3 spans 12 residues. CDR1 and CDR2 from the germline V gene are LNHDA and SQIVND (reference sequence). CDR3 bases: TGTGCCAGTAGTATGGGTATTTCTGAGCAGTTCTTC. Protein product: CASSMGISEQFF.

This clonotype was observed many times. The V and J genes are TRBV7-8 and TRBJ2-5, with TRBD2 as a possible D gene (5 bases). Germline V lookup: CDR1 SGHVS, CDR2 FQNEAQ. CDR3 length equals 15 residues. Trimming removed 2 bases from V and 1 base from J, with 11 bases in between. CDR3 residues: CASSLRTPPQETQYF. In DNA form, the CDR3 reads TGTGCCAGCAGCTTAAGGACTCCCCCCCAAGAGACCCAGTACTTC.

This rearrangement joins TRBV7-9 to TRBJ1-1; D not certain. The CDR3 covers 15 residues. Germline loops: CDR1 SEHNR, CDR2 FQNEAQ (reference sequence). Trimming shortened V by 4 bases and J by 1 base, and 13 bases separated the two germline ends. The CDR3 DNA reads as TGTGCCAGCAGCTGGGAGGGCTTCGCGAACACTGAAGCTTTCTTT. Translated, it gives CASSWEGFANTEAFF.

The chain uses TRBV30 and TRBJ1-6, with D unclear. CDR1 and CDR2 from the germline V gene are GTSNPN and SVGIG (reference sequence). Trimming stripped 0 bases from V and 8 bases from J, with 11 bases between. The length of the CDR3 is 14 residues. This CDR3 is CAWSVRAWDSPLHF. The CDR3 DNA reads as TGTGCCTGGAGTGTTCGGGCCTGGGATTCACCCCTCCACTTT.

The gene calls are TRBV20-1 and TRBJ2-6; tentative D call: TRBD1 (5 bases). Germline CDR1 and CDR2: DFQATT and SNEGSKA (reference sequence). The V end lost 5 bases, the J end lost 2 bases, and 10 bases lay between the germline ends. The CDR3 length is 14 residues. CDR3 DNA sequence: TGCAGTGCTGCAGGGTCAACTGGGGCCAACGTCCTGACTTTC. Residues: CSAAGSTGANVLTF.

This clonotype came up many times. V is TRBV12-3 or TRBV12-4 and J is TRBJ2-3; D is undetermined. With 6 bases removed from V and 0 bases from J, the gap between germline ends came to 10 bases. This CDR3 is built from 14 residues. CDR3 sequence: CASSRHSSTDTQYF. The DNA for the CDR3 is TGTGCCAGCAGCAGACATTCTAGCACAGATACGCAGTATTTT.

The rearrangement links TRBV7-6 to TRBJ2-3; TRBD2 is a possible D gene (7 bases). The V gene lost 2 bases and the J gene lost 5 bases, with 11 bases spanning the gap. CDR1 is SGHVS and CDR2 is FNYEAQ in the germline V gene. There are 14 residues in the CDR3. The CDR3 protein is CASSLTGGGDTQYF. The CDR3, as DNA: TGTGCCAGCAGCTTAACGGGGGGCGGAGATACGCAGTATTTT.

This CDR3 reads CASSPERGASSYEQYF. CDR3 coding DNA: TGTGCCAGCAGCCCGGAGCGGGGGGCCAGCTCCTACGAGCAGTACTTC. The V and J genes are TRBV7-9 and TRBJ2-7; 9 bases fit TRBD2. The CDR3 runs 16 residues. Looked up from germline, CDR1 is SEHNR and CDR2 is FQNEAQ (reference sequence). V shed 5 bases, J shed 0 bases, and the junction held 8 bases outside the gene matches.

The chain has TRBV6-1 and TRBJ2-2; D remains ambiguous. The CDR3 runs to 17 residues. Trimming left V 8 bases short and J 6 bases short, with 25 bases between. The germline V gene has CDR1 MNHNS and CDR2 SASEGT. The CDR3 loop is CASRRSPLVTNAGELFF. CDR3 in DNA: TGTGCCAGCCGTAGAAGTCCCCTGGTTACCAACGCCGGGGAGCTGTTTTTT.

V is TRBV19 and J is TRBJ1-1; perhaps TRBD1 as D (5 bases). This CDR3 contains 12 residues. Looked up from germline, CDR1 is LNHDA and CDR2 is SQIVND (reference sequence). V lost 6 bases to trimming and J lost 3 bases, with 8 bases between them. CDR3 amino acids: CASRGEDTEAFF. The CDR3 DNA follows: TGTGCCAGTAGGGGGGAGGACACTGAAGCTTTCTTT.

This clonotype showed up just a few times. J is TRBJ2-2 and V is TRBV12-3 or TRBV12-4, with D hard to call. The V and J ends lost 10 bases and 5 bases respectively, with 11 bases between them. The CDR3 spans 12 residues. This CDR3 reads CATSRETGELFF. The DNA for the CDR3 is TGTGCCACCAGCAGAGAAACCGGGGAGCTGTTTTTT.

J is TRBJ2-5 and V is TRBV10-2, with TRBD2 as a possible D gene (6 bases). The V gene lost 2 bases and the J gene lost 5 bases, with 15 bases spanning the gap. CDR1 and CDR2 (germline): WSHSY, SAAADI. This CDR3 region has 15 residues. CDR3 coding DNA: TGCGCCAGCAGTGAGACGGGGGACCTAGGGGAGACCCAGTACTTC. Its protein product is CASSETGDLGETQYF.

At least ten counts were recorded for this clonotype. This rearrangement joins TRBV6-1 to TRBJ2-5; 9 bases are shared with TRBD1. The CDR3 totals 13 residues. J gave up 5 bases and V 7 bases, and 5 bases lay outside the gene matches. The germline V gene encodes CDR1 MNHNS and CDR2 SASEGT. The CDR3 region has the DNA TGTGCCAGCATCGGGACAGGGTGGGAGACCCAGTACTTC. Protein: CASIGTGWETQYF.

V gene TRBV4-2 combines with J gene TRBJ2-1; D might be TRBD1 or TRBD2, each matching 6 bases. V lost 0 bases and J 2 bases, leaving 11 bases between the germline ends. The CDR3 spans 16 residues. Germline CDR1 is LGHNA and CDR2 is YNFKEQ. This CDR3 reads CASSQDPEGAYNEQFF. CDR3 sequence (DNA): TGTGCCAGCAGCCAAGATCCGGAGGGGGCCTACAATGAGCAGTTCTTC.

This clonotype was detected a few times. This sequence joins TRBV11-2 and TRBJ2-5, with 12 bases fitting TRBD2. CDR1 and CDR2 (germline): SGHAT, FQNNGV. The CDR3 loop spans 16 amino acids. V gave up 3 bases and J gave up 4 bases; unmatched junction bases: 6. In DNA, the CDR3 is TGTGCCAGCAGCTTTACGCAGACTAGCGGGGGAGAGACCCAGTACTTC. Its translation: CASSFTQTSGGETQYF.

The CDR3: CASSQDLTDHTEAFF. The DNA of the CDR3 is TGCGCCAGCAGCCAAGATTTGACAGACCACACTGAAGCTTTCTTT. The chain links TRBV4-3 to TRBJ1-1, with D perhaps TRBD1 (5 bases). The CDR3 contains 15 residues. Trimming removed 0 bases at V and 3 bases at J, with 11 bases between. The germline CDR1 and CDR2 sequences are LGHNA and YSLEER.